This TCR beta chain was recorded in a study of T cell changes during pregnancy in multiple sclerosis. Measured with immunoSEQ multiplex PCR; TCRdb has only the in-frame clones, and not every one. The sample includes about 70,000 clones, approximately 90% seen only once; the top ten take 2% to 2.5%. The sequence was obtained from a female donor in good health, enrolled as a control in a pregnancy study. Sequenced here: peripheral blood, sampled in the second trimester of pregnancy.

CDR3 coding DNA: TGTGCCACTTTTAGAGTGGCCTACAATGAGCAGTTCTTC. Translation: CATFRVAYNEQFF. The gene calls are TRBV6-6 and TRBJ2-1; D remains unclear. Germline V lookup: CDR1 MNHNY, CDR2 SVGAGI (reference sequence). Trimming left V 10 bases short and J 2 bases short, with 12 bases between. This CDR3 region has 13 residues.